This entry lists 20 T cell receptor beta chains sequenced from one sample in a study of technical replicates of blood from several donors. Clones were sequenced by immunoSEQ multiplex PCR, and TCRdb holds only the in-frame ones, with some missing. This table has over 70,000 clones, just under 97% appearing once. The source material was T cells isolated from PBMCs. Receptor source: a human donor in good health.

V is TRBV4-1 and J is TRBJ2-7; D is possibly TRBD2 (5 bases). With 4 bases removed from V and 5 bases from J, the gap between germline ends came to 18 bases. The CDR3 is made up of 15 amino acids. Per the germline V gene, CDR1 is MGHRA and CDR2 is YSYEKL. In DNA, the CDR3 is TGCGCCAGCAGCCTTGGACTTAACTCTCCTAACGAGCAGTACTTC. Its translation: CASSLGLNSPNEQYF.

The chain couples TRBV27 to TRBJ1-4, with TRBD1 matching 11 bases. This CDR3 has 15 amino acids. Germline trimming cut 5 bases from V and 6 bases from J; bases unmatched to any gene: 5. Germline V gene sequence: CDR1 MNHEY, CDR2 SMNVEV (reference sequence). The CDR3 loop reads CASSLGTGGYEKLFF. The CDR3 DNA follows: TGTGCCAGCAGTCTCGGGACAGGGGGATATGAAAAACTGTTTTTT. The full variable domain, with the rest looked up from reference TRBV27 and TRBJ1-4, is EAQVTQNPRYLITVTGKKLTVTCSQNMNHEYMSWYRQDPGLGLRQIYYSMNVEVTDKGDVPEGYKVSRKEKRNFPLILESPSPNQTSLYFCASSLGTGGYEKLFFGSGTQLSVL.

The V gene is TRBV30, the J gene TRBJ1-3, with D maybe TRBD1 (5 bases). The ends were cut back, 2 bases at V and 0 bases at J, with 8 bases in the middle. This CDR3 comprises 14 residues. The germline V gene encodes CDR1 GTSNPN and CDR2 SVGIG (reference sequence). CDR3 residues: CAWSSQGSGNTIYF. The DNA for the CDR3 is TGTGCCTGGAGTAGTCAGGGCTCTGGAAACACCATATATTTT.

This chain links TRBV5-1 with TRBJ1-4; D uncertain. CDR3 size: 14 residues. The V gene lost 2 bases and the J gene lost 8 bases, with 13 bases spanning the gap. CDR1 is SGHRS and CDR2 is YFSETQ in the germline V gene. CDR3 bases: TGCGCCAGCAGCTTCAGCCATACGGGGGAAAAACTGTTTTTT. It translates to CASSFSHTGEKLFF.

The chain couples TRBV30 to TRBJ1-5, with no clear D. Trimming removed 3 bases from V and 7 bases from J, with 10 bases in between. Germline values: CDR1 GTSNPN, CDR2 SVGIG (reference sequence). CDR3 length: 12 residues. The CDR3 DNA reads TGTGCCTGGAGAGGGAGGTGGCAGCCCCAGCATTTT. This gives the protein CAWRGRWQPQHF.

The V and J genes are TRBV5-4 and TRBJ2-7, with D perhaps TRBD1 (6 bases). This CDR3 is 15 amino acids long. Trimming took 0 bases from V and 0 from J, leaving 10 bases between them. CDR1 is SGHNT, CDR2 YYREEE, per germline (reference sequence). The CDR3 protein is CASSLGQVVSYEQYF. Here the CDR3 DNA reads TGTGCCAGCAGCTTGGGACAGGTAGTCTCCTACGAGCAGTACTTC.

CDR3 sequence (DNA): TGTGCCAGCAGCACTCCGTGGACAGGCAATCAGCCCCAGCATTTT. It yields the protein CASSTPWTGNQPQHF. The chain combines TRBV28 with TRBJ1-5; possible D gene TRBD1, 6 bases. V lost 6 bases and J 2 bases, leaving 14 bases between the germline ends. Germline V gene lookup returns CDR1 MDHEN and CDR2 SYDVKM. This CDR3 has 15 amino acids. The full variable domain, rest sourced from reference TRBV28 and TRBJ1-5, is DVKVTQSSRYLVKRTGEKVFLECVQDMDHENMFWYRQDPGLGLRLIYFSYDVKMKEKGDIPEGYSVSREKKERFSLILESASTNQTSMYLCASSTPWTGNQPQHFGDGTRLSIL.

The CDR3 coding sequence is TGCGCCAGCAGCTTTCGTGCGGGTGACTATGGCTACACCTTC. It codes for CASSFRAGDYGYTF. The chain carries TRBV5-1 and TRBJ1-2; D remains ambiguous. This CDR3 comprises 14 residues. With 2 bases removed from V and 3 bases from J, the gap between germline ends came to 11 bases. CDR1 SGHRS and CDR2 YFSETQ come from the germline V gene. Drawing the rest from reference TRBV5-1 and TRBJ1-2, the complete variable domain is KAGVTQTPRYLIKTRGQQVTLSCSPISGHRSVSWYQQTPGQGLQFLFEYFSETQRNKGNFPGRFSGRQFSNSRSEMNVSTLELGDSALYLCASSFRAGDYGYTFGSGTRLTVV.

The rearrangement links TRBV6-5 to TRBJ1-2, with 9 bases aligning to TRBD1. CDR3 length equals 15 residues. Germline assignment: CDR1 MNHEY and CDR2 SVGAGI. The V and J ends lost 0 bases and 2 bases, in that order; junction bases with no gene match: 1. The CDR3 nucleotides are TGTGCCAGCAGTTACTCGACAGGGGGGAACTATGGCTACACCTTC. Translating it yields CASSYSTGGNYGYTF.

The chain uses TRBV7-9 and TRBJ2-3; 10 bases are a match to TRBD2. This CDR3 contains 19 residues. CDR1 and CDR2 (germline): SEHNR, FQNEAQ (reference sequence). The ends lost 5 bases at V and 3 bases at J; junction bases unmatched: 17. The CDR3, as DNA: TGTGCCAGCAGCCCTCCTATGGGGAGCGGGAGGGCCTTTACAGATACGCAGTATTTT. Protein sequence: CASSPPMGSGRAFTDTQYF.

The CDR3 bases are TGTGCCAGCAGCTTGGTTGGGCGCACTTCCAACTATGGCTACACCTTC. Translating gives CASSLVGRTSNYGYTF. The rearrangement joins TRBV5-6 to TRBJ1-2; no clear D. The V end lost 0 bases, the J end lost 2 bases, and 14 bases lay between the germline ends. Germline V gene lookup returns CDR1 SGHDT and CDR2 YYEEEE. The CDR3 extends over 16 amino acids. Drawing the rest from reference TRBV5-6 and TRBJ1-2, the complete variable domain is DAGVTQSPTHLIKTRGQQVTLRCSPKSGHDTVSWYQQALGQGPQFIFQYYEEEERQRGNFPDRFSGHQFPNYSSELNVNALLLGDSALYLCASSLVGRTSNYGYTFGSGTRLTVV.

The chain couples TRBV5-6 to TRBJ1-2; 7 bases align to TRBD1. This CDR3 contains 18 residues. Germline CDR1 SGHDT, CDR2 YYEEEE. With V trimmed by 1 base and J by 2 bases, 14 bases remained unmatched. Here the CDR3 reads CASSLIKGASPTNYGYTF. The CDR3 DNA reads TGTGCCAGCAGCTTGATAAAGGGGGCCAGCCCTACAAACTATGGCTACACCTTC.

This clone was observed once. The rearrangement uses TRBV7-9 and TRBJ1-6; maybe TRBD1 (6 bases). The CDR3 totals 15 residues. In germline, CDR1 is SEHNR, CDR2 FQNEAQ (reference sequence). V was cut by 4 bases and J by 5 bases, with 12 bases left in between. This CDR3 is CASSWMGHDNSPLHF. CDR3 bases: TGTGCCAGCAGCTGGATGGGACACGATAATTCACCCCTCCACTTT.

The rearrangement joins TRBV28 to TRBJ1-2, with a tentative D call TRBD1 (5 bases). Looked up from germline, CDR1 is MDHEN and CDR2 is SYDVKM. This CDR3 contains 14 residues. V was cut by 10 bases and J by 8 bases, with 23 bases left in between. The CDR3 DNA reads TGTGCCACCGGATCGAGGGGAGGATCGGGAGGCTACACCTTC. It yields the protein CATGSRGGSGGYTF.

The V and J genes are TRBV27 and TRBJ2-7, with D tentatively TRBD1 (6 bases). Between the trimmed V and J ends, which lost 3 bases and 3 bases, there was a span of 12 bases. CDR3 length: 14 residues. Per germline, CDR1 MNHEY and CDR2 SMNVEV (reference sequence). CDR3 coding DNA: TGTGCCAGCAGTTTTAAGGACAGTCGCTACGAGCAGTACTTC. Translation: CASSFKDSRYEQYF.

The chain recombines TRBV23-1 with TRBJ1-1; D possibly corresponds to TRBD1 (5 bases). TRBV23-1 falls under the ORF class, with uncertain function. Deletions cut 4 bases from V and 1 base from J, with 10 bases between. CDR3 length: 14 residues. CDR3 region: CASSLGRENTEAFF. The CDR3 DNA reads TGCGCCAGCAGTCTCGGCAGGGAGAACACTGAAGCTTTCTTT.

The DNA of the CDR3 is TGCGCCAGTTCGGACAGACGAAGCACTGAAGCTTTCTTT. Translating it yields CASSDRRSTEAFF. This chain connects TRBV10-1 to TRBJ1-1; D might be TRBD1 (6 bases). CDR3 length: 13 residues. Between the trimmed V and J ends, which lost 9 bases and 4 bases, there was a span of 15 bases. Germline lookup yields CDR1 WNHNN and CDR2 SYGVQD (reference sequence).

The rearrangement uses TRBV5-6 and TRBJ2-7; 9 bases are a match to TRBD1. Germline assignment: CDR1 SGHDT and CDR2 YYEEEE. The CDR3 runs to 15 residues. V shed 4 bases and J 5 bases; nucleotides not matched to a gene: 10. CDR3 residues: CASSTGTGFGDEQYF. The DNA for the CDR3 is TGTGCCAGCAGCACGGGGACAGGGTTCGGGGACGAGCAGTACTTC.

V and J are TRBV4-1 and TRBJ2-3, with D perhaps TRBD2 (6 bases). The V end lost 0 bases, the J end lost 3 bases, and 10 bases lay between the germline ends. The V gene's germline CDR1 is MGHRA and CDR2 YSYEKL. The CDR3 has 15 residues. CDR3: CASSQDGSGTDTQYF. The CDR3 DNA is TGCGCCAGCAGCCAAGATGGTAGCGGTACAGATACGCAGTATTTT.

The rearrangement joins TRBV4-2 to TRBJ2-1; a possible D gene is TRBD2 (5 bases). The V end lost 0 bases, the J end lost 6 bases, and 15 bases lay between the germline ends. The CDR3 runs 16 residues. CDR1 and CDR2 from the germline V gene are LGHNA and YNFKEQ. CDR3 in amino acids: CASSQELSGRGNEQFF. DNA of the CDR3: TGTGCCAGCAGCCAAGAGCTCAGCGGTAGAGGCAATGAGCAGTTCTTC.